The rows below give T cell receptor beta chains drawn from one sample of a study of T cell responses to AZD1222 COVID-19 vaccine. Method: immunoSEQ multiplex PCR; TCRdb's copy keeps in-frame clones and lacks some. This sample has under 150,000 clones; about 90% occur once, and the top ten carry 4% to 6%. Material: peripheral blood, obtained on day 0 of AZD1222 vaccination. The receptors originated from an adult in good health. Both conserved end residues are part of each CDR3. The D gene is left open where the match is weak. The size entry is marked missing in some rows and otherwise reads once, few, many or a size class.

V,D,size,J,DNA,CDR3
TRBV7-2,-,-,TRBJ2-7,TGTGCCAGCAGCTTAGGCGTTACCTACGAGCAGTACTTC,CASSLGVTYEQYF
TRBV28,-,once,TRBJ1-6,TGTGCCAGCAGCCAACTGCCGACACCCCTCCACTTT,CASSQLPTPLHF
TRBV5-1,-,-,TRBJ1-1,TGCGCCAGCAGCTTGGTAGGGCTGAACACTGAAGCTTTCTTT,CASSLVGLNTEAFF
TRBV2,TRBD2,-,TRBJ2-3,TGTGCCCGTAGCGGGGCTAGCACAGATACGCAGTATTTT,CARSGASTDTQYF
TRBV10-3,TRBD1,-,TRBJ2-7,TGTGCCATCAGCAAAGGATTGACGGGACAGGATGCCTACGAGCAGTACTTC,CAISKGLTGQDAYEQYF
TRBV9,-,-,TRBJ1-2,TGTGCCAGCAGCGTAGGAAAGATGGCCGGGGCCCTTAACTATGGCTACACCTTC,CASSVGKMAGALNYGYTF
TRBV2,-,-,TRBJ2-7,TGTGCCACTCAAAGGCCTAGCTCCTACGAGCAGTACTTC,CATQRPSSYEQYF
TRBV12-1,-,-,TRBJ2-7,TGTGCCAGCAGCTTTCCGTCAGTCAACTACGAGCAGTACTTC,CASSFPSVNYEQYF
TRBV5-4,-,-,TRBJ2-5,TGTGCCAGCAGCTTGTACGGGCGGGGACGAAGGGAGACCCAGTACTTC,CASSLYGRGRRETQYF
TRBV28,TRBD1,-,TRBJ1-4,TGTGCCAGCAGGGCGAGGACAGGGGGAAGGGAAAAACTGTTTTTT,CASRARTGGREKLFF
TRBV1,-,-,TRBJ2-1,TGCACCAGCAGCCCGAGCTACAGGGTCGGGTTCCTGTTCTTC,CTSSPSYRVGFLFF
TRBV6-2/TRBV6-3,-,-,TRBJ2-7,TGTGCCAGCAGTTTACTCGGGACGTCCACCTACGAGCAGTACTTC,CASSLLGTSTYEQYF
TRBV20-1,-,-,TRBJ1-2,TGCAGTGCTAAAGACGTGGGCGGCTACACCTTC,CSAKDVGGYTF
TRBV6-1,-,-,TRBJ2-3,TGTGCCAGCAGTGAAGCGGGTGGGGGGATGGATACGCAGTATTTT,CASSEAGGGMDTQYF
TRBV6-5,-,-,TRBJ1-1,TGTGCCAGCAGTTACAACTGGGCTGACACTGAAGCTTTCTTT,CASSYNWADTEAFF
TRBV2,-,once,TRBJ2-2,TGTGCCATCGGACTGAGCACCGGGGAGCTGTTTTTT,CAIGLSTGELFF
TRBV28,-,-,TRBJ2-7,TGTGCCAGCATTACCAGCGGGCCCCCCTACGAGCAGTACTTC,CASITSGPPYEQYF
TRBV19,TRBD2,-,TRBJ2-1,TGTGCCAGTCGTTCCCCCGGGGGGGGCTACAATGAGCAGTTCTTC,CASRSPGGGYNEQFF
TRBV4-3,-,-,TRBJ1-4,TGCGCCAGCAGCCAAGATCGGGGGGCGGGCACTAATGAAAAACTGTTTTTT,CASSQDRGAGTNEKLFF
TRBV27,TRBD1,-,TRBJ2-1,TGTGCCAGCAGACCGACAGGGAACAATGAGCAGTTCTTC,CASRPTGNNEQFF
TRBV29-1,-,-,TRBJ2-2,TGCAGCGTTGCGGAGGTGGGGGTCAACACCGGGGAGCTGTTTTTT,CSVAEVGVNTGELFF
TRBV2,TRBD2,-,TRBJ2-1,TGTGCCAGCAGCTCTAGCGGGGGCCGTTCCTACAATGAGCAGTTCTTC,CASSSSGGRSYNEQFF
TRBV5-4,TRBD1,-,TRBJ2-1,TGTGCCAGCAGCCAGGGGACAGGAGGCAATGAGCAGTTCTTC,CASSQGTGGNEQFF
TRBV27,TRBD1,-,TRBJ1-1,TGTGCCAGCAGTTTATCGTCAGGGGGCACTGAAGCTTTCTTT,CASSLSSGGTEAFF
TRBV28,TRBD2,-,TRBJ2-7,TGTGCCAGCAGTGGAGAGAAGGCAGAATTTAGCGGGTGGCGTTCGGCGGCGTTC,CASSGEKAEFSGWRSAAF
TRBV15,-,-,TRBJ1-2,TGTGCCACGCAACAGGAATACTATGGCTACACCTTC,CATQQEYYGYTF
TRBV7-2,TRBD2,-,TRBJ2-5,TGTGCCAGCAGCTTAGGAAGGACTAGCGGGATTGGAGAGACCCAGTACTTC,CASSLGRTSGIGETQYF
TRBV24-1,-,-,TRBJ2-3,TGTGCCACCAGTGTACGAGCAGATACGCAGTATTTT,CATSVRADTQYF
TRBV3-1/TRBV3-2,-,-,TRBJ1-3,TGTGCCAGCAGCCCGTCGGGATCTGGAAACACCATATATTTT,CASSPSGSGNTIYF
TRBV7-2,-,-,TRBJ1-5,TGTGCCAGCAGCTTGGGGAGCGCAGAAAGTAAGCCCCAGCATTTT,CASSLGSAESKPQHF
TRBV19,-,-,TRBJ2-5,TGTGCCAGTAGTATAGGTCCTCAAGAGACCCAGTACTTC,CASSIGPQETQYF
TRBV4-1,TRBD2,-,TRBJ2-2,TGCGCCAGCAGCCAGCATCTAGCGGGGGGTACCGGGGAGCTGTTTTTT,CASSQHLAGGTGELFF
TRBV19,-,-,TRBJ2-5,TGTGCCAGTAGAGCCAGCCACGAGACCCAGTACTTC,CASRASHETQYF
TRBV19,TRBD1,-,TRBJ2-7,TGTGCCAGTAGTACCCCCGACAGGGAAGGCGAGCAGTACTTC,CASSTPDREGEQYF
TRBV3-1/TRBV3-2,-,-,TRBJ1-2,TGTGCCAGCAGCCGAGAGCCGACAGGTGGATTACCGAACTATGGCTACACCTTC,CASSREPTGGLPNYGYTF
TRBV25-1,-,-,TRBJ1-3,TGTGCCAGCACCCCGGACAGAGCTGGAAACACCATATATTTT,CASTPDRAGNTIYF
TRBV28,TRBD1,-,TRBJ1-2,TGTGCCAGCGGGACAGGGAGTCCGAGCTACACCTTC,CASGTGSPSYTF
TRBV29-1,-,-,TRBJ1-1,TGCAGCGTTGTACATAGGGGAACTGAAGCTTTCTTT,CSVVHRGTEAFF
TRBV20-1,-,-,TRBJ1-3,TGCAGTGCAAATCTTGGAAACACCATATATTTT,CSANLGNTIYF
TRBV19,TRBD1,once,TRBJ1-4,TGTGCCAGTAGTCTACAGGGACAGGGTCCAACTAATGAAAAACTGTTTTTT,CASSLQGQGPTNEKLFF